The source of this T cell receptor (beta chain) is a study of T cell clones after liver transplantation. About the research overall: Post-transplant blood was tracked for graft-donor-reactive T cell clones identified in a pre-transplant mixed lymphocyte reaction. Graft-donor-reactive sequences were compared with third-party-reactive TCRbeta sequences from pre-transplant mixed lymphocyte reactions. HCV positivity affected three of eight recipients; the rest lacked autoimmune or viral indications.

Study-wide results and caveats: Compared with third party-reactive sequences, donor-reactive ones declined more, independent of withdrawal success.

Generated by immunoSEQ multiplex PCR, the TCRdb table keeps only in-frame clones and is missing some. The sample holds over 45,000 clones, 65% to 80% seen once. Of note for this clone: The antigen remains undetermined.

The CDR3 contains 16 residues. The J segment lost 4 bases and the V segment lost 1 base, leaving 7 bases of the junction unmatched. Germline V gene sequence: CDR1 SGHTA, CDR2 FQGNSA. Sequenced material: CD4+ T cells from blood, taken around 52 months after liver transplant. This TCR was recovered from a human patient who received a liver transplant. Some of the T cells may derive from the graft donor. The chain has TRBV7-2 and TRBJ2-5; 9 bases line up with TRBD1. The CDR3 is CASSLGPQGAAETQYF. The CDR3 DNA sequence: TGTGCCAGCAGCTTAGGTCCACAGGGGGCCGCAGAGACCCAGTACTTC.